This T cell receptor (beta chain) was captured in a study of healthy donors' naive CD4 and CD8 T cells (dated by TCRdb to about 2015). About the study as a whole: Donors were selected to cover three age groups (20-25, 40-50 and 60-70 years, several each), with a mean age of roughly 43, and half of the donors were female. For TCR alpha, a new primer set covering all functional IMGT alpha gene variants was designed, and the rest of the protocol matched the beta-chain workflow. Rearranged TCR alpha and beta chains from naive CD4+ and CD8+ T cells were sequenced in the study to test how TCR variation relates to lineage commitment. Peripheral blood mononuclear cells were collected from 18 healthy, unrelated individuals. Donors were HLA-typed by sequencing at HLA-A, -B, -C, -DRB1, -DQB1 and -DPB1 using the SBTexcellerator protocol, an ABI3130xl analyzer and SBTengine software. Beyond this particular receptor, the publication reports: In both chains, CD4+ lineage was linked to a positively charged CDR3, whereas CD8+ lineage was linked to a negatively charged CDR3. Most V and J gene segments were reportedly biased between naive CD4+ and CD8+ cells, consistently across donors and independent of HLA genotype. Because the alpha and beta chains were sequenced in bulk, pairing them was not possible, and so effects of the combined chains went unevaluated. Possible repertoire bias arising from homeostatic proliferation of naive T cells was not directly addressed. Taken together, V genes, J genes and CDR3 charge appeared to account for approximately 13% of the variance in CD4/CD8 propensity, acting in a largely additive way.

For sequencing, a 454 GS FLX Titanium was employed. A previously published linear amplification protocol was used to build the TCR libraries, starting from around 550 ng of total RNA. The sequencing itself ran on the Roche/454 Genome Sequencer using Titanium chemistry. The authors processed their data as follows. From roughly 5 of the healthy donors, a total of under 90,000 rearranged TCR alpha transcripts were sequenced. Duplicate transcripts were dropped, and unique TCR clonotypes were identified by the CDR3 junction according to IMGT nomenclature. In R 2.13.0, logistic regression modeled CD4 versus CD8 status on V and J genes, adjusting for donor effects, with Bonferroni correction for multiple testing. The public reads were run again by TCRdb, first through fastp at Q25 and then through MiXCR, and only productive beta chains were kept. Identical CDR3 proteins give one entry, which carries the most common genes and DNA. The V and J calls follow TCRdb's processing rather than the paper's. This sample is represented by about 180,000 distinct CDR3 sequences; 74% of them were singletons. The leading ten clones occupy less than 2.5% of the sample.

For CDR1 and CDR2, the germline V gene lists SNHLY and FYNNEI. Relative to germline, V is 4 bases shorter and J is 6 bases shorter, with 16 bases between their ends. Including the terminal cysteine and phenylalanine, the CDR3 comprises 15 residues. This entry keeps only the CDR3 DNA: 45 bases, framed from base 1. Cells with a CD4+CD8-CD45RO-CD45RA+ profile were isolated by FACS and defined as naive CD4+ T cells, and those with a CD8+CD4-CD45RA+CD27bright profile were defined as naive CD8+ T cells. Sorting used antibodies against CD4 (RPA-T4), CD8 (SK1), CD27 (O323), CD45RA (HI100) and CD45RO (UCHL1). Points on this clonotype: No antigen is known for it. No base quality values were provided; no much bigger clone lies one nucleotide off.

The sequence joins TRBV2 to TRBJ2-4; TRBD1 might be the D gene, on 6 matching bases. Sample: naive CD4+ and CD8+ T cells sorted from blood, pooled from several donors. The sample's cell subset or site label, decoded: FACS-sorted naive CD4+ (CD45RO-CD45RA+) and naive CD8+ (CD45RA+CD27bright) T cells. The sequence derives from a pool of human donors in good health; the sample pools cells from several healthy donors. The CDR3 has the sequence CASSALTGDVNIQYF. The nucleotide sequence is TGTGCCAGCAGTGCCTTGACAGGAGATGTAAACATTCAGTACTTC. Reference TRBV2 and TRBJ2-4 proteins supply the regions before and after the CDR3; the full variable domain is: EPEVTQTPSHQVTQMGQEVILRCVPISNHLYFYWYRQILGQKVEFLVSFYNNEISEKSEIFDDQFSVERPDGSNFTLKIRSTKLEDSAMYFCASSALTGDVNIQYFGAGTRLSVL.